The clone carrying this T cell receptor (beta chain) turned up a few times. These data come from a study of T cell responses to AZD1222 COVID-19 vaccine. Produced via immunoSEQ multiplex PCR; TCRdb's table is partial and in-frame only. This table holds around 100,000 clones, more than 85% found once. This clonotype originated in an adult in good health. The sample here was peripheral blood, taken on day 0 of AZD1222 vaccination.

CDR3 sequence: CASSSPGGARETQYF. CDR3 sequence (DNA): TGTGCCAGCAGTTCCCCAGGGGGCGCGCGGGAGACCCAGTACTTC. The J gene is TRBJ2-5, the V gene TRBV27, with 8 bases identical to TRBD1. Germline CDR1 reads MNHEY; CDR2 reads SMNVEV (reference sequence). The CDR3 loop spans 15 amino acids. Trimming took 4 bases from V and 5 from J; bases not matched to a gene: 9.